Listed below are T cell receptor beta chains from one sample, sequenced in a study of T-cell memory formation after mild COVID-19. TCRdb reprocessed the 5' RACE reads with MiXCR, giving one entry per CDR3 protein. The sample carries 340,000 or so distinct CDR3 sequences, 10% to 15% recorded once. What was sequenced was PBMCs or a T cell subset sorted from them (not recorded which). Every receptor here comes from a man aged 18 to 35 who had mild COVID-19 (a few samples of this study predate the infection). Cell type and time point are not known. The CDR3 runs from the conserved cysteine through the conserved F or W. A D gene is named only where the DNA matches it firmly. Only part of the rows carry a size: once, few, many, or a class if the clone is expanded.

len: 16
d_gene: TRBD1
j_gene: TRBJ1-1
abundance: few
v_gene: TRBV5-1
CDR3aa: CASSLVVTGDHTEAFF
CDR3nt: TGCGCCAGCAGCTTGGTCGTGACAGGGGATCACACTGAAGCTTTCTTT

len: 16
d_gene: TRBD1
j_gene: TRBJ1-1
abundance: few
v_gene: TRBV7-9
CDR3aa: CASSKRTGGEDTEAFF
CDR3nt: TGTGCCAGCAGCAAACGGACAGGGGGCGAAGACACTGAAGCTTTCTTT

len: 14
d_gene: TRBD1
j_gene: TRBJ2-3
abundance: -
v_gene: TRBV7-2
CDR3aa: CASTPGQTTDTQYF
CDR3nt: TGTGCCAGCACGCCGGGACAGACCACAGATACGCAGTATTTT

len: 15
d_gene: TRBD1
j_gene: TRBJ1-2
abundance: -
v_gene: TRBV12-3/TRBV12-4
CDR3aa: CASSLGQGPIYGYTF
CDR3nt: TGTGCCAGCAGTTTAGGACAGGGGCCGATTTATGGCTACACCTTC

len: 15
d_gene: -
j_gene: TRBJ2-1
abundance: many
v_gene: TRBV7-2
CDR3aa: CASSSQGGGFNEQFF
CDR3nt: TGTGCCAGCAGCTCCCAGGGGGGGGGATTCAATGAGCAGTTCTTC

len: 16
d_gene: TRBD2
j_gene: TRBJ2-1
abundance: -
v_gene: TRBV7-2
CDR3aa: CASSRLAGDTYNEQFF
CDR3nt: TGTGCCAGCAGCCGACTAGCGGGGGATACCTACAATGAGCAGTTCTTC

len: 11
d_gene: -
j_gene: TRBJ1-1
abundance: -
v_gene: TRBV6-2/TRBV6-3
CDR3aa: CASCMNTEAFF
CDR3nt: TGTGCCAGCTGCATGAACACTGAAGCTTTCTTT

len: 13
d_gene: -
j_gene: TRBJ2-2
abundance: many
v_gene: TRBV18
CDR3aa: CASSLTGTGELFF
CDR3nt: TGTGCCAGCTCATTGACAGGAACCGGGGAGCTGTTTTTT

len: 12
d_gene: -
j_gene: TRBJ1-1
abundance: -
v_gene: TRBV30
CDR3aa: CAWRAGTVEAFF
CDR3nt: TGTGCCTGGAGGGCCGGGACGGTTGAAGCTTTCTTT

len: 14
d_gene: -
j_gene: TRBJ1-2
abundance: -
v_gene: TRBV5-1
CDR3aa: CASSLARTNYGYTF
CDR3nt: TGCGCCAGCAGCTTGGCCCGGACAAACTATGGCTACACCTTC

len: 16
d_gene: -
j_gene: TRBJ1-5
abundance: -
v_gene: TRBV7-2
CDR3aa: CASSLRPPLDNQPQHF
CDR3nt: TGTGCCAGCAGCTTGCGGCCGCCCTTAGACAATCAGCCCCAGCATTTT

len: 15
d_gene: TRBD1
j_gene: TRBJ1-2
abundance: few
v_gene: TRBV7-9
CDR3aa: CASSVGDREINGYTF
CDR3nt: TGTGCCAGCAGCGTCGGTGACAGGGAAATTAATGGCTACACCTTC

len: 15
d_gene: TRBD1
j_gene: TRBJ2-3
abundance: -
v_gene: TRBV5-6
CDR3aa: CASSETGDGTDTQYF
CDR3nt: TGTGCCAGCAGCGAGACAGGGGATGGCACAGATACGCAGTATTTT

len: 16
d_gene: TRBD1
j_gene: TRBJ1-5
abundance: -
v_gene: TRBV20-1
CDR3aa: CSARDQGQGTNQPQHF
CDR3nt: TGCAGTGCTAGAGATCAGGGACAGGGGACGAATCAGCCCCAGCATTTT

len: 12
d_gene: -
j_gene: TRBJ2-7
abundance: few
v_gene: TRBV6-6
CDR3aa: CASRLSSYEQYF
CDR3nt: TGTGCCAGCCGACTTAGCTCCTACGAGCAGTACTTC

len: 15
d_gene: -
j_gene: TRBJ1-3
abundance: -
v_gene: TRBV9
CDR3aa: CASSVAVNSGNTIYF
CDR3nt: TGTGCCAGCAGCGTAGCGGTGAACTCTGGAAACACCATATATTTT

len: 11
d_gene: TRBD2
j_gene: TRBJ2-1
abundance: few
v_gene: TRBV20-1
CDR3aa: CSARERGGQFF
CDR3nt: TGCAGTGCTAGAGAGCGGGGGGGGCAGTTCTTC

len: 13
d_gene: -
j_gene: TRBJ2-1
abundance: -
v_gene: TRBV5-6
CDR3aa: CASSGDANNEQFF
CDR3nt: TGTGCCAGCAGCGGGGACGCAAACAATGAGCAGTTCTTC

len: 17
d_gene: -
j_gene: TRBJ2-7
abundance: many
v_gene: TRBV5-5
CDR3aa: CASTLNPRADNSYEQYF
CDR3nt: TGTGCCAGCACTCTGAACCCGCGGGCCGACAACTCCTACGAGCAGTACTTC

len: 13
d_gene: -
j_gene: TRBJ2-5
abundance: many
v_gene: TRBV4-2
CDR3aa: CASSQGEGETQYF
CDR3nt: TGTGCCAGCAGCCAAGGAGAGGGAGAGACCCAGTACTTC

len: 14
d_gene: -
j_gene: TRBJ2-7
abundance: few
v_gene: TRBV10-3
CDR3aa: CAISEADRPYEQYF
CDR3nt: TGTGCCATCAGTGAGGCGGACCGTCCCTACGAGCAGTACTTC

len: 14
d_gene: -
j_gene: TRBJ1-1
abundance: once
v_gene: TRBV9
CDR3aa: CASSGPGAGTEAFF
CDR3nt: TGTGCCAGCAGCGGCCCAGGGGCTGGCACTGAAGCTTTCTTT

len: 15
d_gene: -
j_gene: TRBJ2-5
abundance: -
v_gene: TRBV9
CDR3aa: CASSTPLGGQETQYF
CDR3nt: TGTGCCAGCAGCACGCCCCTGGGGGGCCAAGAGACCCAGTACTTC

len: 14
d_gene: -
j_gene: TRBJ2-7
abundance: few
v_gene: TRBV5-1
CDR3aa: CASSFFQAEGEQYF
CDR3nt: TGCGCCAGCAGCTTTTTCCAGGCAGAGGGCGAGCAGTACTTC

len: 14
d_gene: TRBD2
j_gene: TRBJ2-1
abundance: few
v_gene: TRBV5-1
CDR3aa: CASSLTSGGYEQFF
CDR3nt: TGCGCCAGCAGCTTGACTAGCGGGGGGTATGAGCAGTTCTTC

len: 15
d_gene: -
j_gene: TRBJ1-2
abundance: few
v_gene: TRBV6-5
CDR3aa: CASSHGAGPGYGYTF
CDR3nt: TGTGCCAGCAGCCACGGGGCAGGGCCGGGCTATGGCTACACCTTC

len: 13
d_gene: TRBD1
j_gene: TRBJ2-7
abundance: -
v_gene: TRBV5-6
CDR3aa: CASSPDRVYEQYF
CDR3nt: TGTGCCAGCAGCCCGGACAGGGTGTACGAGCAGTACTTC